This TCR beta chain was found in a study of vaccination and CD4 T cells after COVID-19. Study as a whole: Median time from second vaccine dose to sampling was roughly 76 days (14 to 241). Cells were stimulated with overlapping spike peptides from SARS-CoV-2, HCoV-NL63, HCoV-OC43 and HCoV-229E.

The assay that was used to sequence DNA from cultured CD4+ T cells was the Oncomine TCR Beta short-read assay. It was from cultured CD4+ T cells that genomic DNA was extracted. TCRdb re-called the PCR reads through MiXCR, storing one row per CDR3 protein. The sample includes about 17,000 distinct CDR3 sequences, roughly 56% of them seen just once. V lost 3 bases to trimming and J lost 7 bases, with 13 bases between them. The germline V gene encodes CDR1 ENHRY and CDR2 SYGVKD. This CDR3 is 14 amino acids long. The time point: late sampling 161 to 241 days after vaccination in a few convalescent patients. The treatment: approximately nine-day PBMC culture with coronavirus spike peptide pools or control peptides (ViraFEST assay). Of note for this clonotype: As yet, its antigen is unknown.

This chain uses TRBV10-3 with TRBJ1-5, with D unclear. The clonotype was recovered from a human donor who had recovered from COVID-19. The material was CD4+ T cells from blood, cultured in vitro, obtained about 7 months after SARS-CoV-2 vaccination. The CDR3 nucleotides read TGTGCCATCAGTGATAGTAGGGTACGGCAGCCCCAGCATTTT. It codes for CAISDSRVRQPQHF.